This TCR beta chain came from a study of T cell repertoires in cytomegalovirus infection. The V gene's germline CDR1 is WSHSY and CDR2 SAAADI. The CDR3 totals 14 residues. V was pared by 7 bases and J by 3 bases, with 14 bases between. TCRdb independently ran MiXCR on the reads; one entry per CDR3 protein. The data contain more than 400,000 distinct CDR3 sequences, approximately 25% of them seen just once; the ten biggest clones take up 13%. This clonotype was counted only a few times. The sequence was obtained from a human donor in good health (CMV status not recorded). Some clones in this sample may be carry-over from other donors' samples. Sequenced sample: PBMCs. The chain employs TRBV10-2 and TRBJ2-3, with D possibly matching TRBD2 (6 bases). Written as DNA, the CDR3 is TGCGCCAGCACCTGGACTAAGGGTACAGATACGCAGTATTTT. Encoded protein: CASTWTKGTDTQYF.